Listed below are T cell receptor beta chains from one sample, sequenced in a study of cytomegalovirus exposure and HLA in healthy donors. TCRdb's copy holds only in-frame clones and misses some; the assay was immunoSEQ multiplex PCR. Here the sample spans roughly 100,000 clones, 76% being singletons. Sequenced input: PBMCs. These receptor sequences come from a young woman in good health and CMV-seropositive. Each CDR3 is given without its conserved first and last residue. The D gene is left open where the match is weak. A row's size may be missing; if present it is once, few, many or a size class.

j_call | clone_size | d_call | v_call | cdr3_aa
TRBJ2-3 | - | TRBD2 | TRBV2 | ASSEVGRLAATTDTQY
TRBJ2-3 | medium-sized | TRBD2 | TRBV4-3 | ASSPLTSGSDTQY
TRBJ2-5 | - | - | TRBV1 | TYGGIPQETQY
TRBJ1-4 | - | - | TRBV7-6 | ASSLRQGGEKLF
TRBJ2-4 | - | - | TRBV25-1 | ASSELTDIQY
TRBJ1-2 | - | - | TRBV9 | ASSVVGGNGYT
TRBJ2-1 | - | - | TRBV28 | ASSPTKRYNEQF
TRBJ1-5 | few | - | TRBV9 | ASSAEEGPYSNQPQH
TRBJ2-7 | - | TRBD1 | TRBV5-4 | ASSQGVREQY
TRBJ2-7 | - | - | TRBV9 | ASRNGGPYEQY
TRBJ2-7 | - | TRBD1 | TRBV29-1 | SVWTGVEQY
TRBJ1-5 | - | - | TRBV7-9 | AGAEGGNQPQH
TRBJ2-5 | few | TRBD2 | TRBV4-3 | ASSREGWETQY
TRBJ2-1 | - | TRBD2 | TRBV7-2 | ATYIYGAGDAF
TRBJ1-1 | - | TRBD1 | TRBV29-1 | SVTQGSGTEAF
TRBJ1-2 | - | TRBD1 | TRBV9 | ASSVLDRTRGYGYT
TRBJ2-1 | - | TRBD1 | TRBV27 | ASSLSRGPYNEQF
TRBJ1-2 | - | TRBD1 | TRBV6-5 | ASRPTGAYGYT
TRBJ2-3 | - | - | TRBV5-4 | ASRSGLYTDTQY
TRBJ1-1 | once | - | TRBV4-2 | ASSQGGLMNTEAF
TRBJ2-1 | - | TRBD2 | TRBV18 | ASSPRLAGEWNEQF
TRBJ2-1 | - | TRBD2 | TRBV28 | ASSLPLLAGVRNEQF
TRBJ2-3 | - | TRBD2 | TRBV28 | ASSSPFSVAGDTDTQY
TRBJ1-1 | - | - | TRBV6-6 | ASSYSEGGTEAF
TRBJ1-5 | - | - | TRBV27 | ASSLGGGMGNQPQH
TRBJ2-5 | few | - | TRBV4-1 | ASSPISQETQY
TRBJ2-2 | - | - | TRBV28 | ASSLAQGGTGELF
TRBJ2-2 | - | TRBD1 | TRBV4-1 | ASSQGDRDAGELF
TRBJ1-6 | - | TRBD1 | TRBV5-8 | ATRQGNYNSPLH
TRBJ2-5 | - | TRBD1 | TRBV5-1 | ASSWTGGGTETQY
TRBJ2-5 | - | - | TRBV7-3 | ASSYGSQETQY
TRBJ1-6 | - | TRBD1 | TRBV5-8 | ASRRRDSNSPLH
TRBJ1-2 | - | - | TRBV4-1 | ASSQEAGLYGYT
TRBJ2-7 | - | - | TRBV6-5 | ASSLVARGYEQY
TRBJ1-2 | once | - | TRBV10-3 | AISESSGVYGYT